This TCR beta chain was retrieved from a study of blood T cell repertoires in COVID-19. Study context: Acute and convalescent COVID-19 specimens originated in the United States, Italy and Spain. Sources were T cells, B-cell-depleted T cells, or PBMCs; the material itself was cDNA or gDNA.

Only in-frame clones appear in the TCRdb table, and some are missing; sequencing was by immunoSEQ multiplex PCR. The table lists under 500,000 clones, 87% of them singletons. This TCR was recovered from a woman aged 18-30 years with acute COVID-19. Sequencing was carried out using PBMCs or T cells enriched from blood (not recorded which).

In DNA, the CDR3 is TGTGCCAGCAGTTACAGGGAAGGGGCCGGGGAGCTGTTTTTT. Amino acid sequence: CASSYREGAGELFF. This chain uses TRBV6-5 with TRBJ2-2, with D maybe TRBD1 (5 bases). CDR1 is MNHEY, CDR2 SVGAGI, per germline. V lost 2 bases, J lost 6 bases, and 10 bases lay in between. The CDR3 covers 14 residues.